Each of the 18 T cell receptor beta chains below was sequenced from the same sample in a study of PD-1 blockade in classical Hodgkin lymphoma. All trial patients relapsed after autologous stem cell transplantation. TCRdb keeps only in-frame clones here, not all; method: immunoSEQ multiplex PCR. The sample records around 50,000 clones, around 93% being singletons. Specimen: peripheral blood mononuclear cells (PBMCs), collected before the second cycle of nivolumab. These receptors all stem from a human donor with classical Hodgkin lymphoma.

J is TRBJ1-1 and V is TRBV6-5; 7 nucleotides align to TRBD1. The CDR3 runs 16 residues. Germline CDR1 MNHEY, CDR2 SVGAGI. The V gene end was trimmed by 0 bases and the J gene end by 4 bases; junction bases not matched to a gene: 8. CDR3 region: CASSYSRQGAATEAFF. CDR3 sequence (DNA): TGTGCCAGCAGTTACTCTAGACAGGGCGCGGCCACTGAAGCTTTCTTT.

The CDR3 spells CASSVVPNTEAFF. Written as DNA, the CDR3 is TGTGCCAGCAGCGTAGTTCCGAACACTGAAGCTTTCTTT. The V and J genes are TRBV9 and TRBJ1-1; D not certain. The CDR3 has 13 residues. From germline, CDR1 is SGDLS and CDR2 YYNGEE. V lost 0 bases and J 1 base, leaving 4 bases between the germline ends. The variable domain in full, with the rest retrieved from reference TRBV9 and TRBJ1-1, is DSGVTQTPKHLITATGQRVTLRCSPRSGDLSVYWYQQSLDQGLQFLIQYYNGEERAKGNILERFSAQQFPDLHSELNLSSLELGDSALYFCASSVVPNTEAFFGQGTRLTVV.

This clone was seen a single time. J is TRBJ2-5 and V is TRBV27; TRBD1 might be the D (6 bases). Trimming took off 3 bases at V and 5 bases at J, with 19 bases between the two ends. The CDR3 consists of 16 residues. CDR1 is MNHEY, CDR2 SMNVEV, per germline (reference sequence). Here the CDR3 reads CASSLFVQGMPETQYF. DNA of the CDR3: TGTGCCAGCAGTTTGTTCGTACAGGGCATGCCTGAGACCCAGTACTTC.

The chain joins TRBV7-3 to TRBJ2-2; D is unclear. The V and J ends lost 5 bases and 5 bases respectively, with 9 bases between them. The length of the CDR3 is 13 residues. Germline V gives CDR1 SGHTA, CDR2 FQGTGA. Here the CDR3 reads CASSPLGTGELFF. The CDR3 nucleotides read TGTGCCAGCAGCCCCCTGGGGACCGGGGAGCTGTTTTTT. Combining the CDR3 with reference TRBV7-3 and TRBJ2-2 gives the whole variable domain GAGVSQTPSNKVTEKGKYVELRCDPISGHTALYWYRQSLGQGPEFLIYFQGTGAADDSGLPNDRFFAVRPEGSVSTLKIQRTERGDSAVYLCASSPLGTGELFFGEGSRLTVL.

This clone showed up just once. The CDR3 region has the DNA TGTGCCAGCAGCTTACCCGAAGGGGGAGCCTACAATGAGCAGTTCTTC. It translates to CASSLPEGGAYNEQFF. The chain joins TRBV7-8 to TRBJ2-1; the D gene is possibly TRBD1 (6 bases). The V gene's germline CDR1 is SGHVS and CDR2 FQNEAQ. V dropped 2 bases and J dropped 2 bases, with 13 bases sitting between them. The CDR3 is 16 residues long.

The V gene is TRBV7-9, the J gene TRBJ2-7, with D uncertain. The CDR3 is made up of 13 amino acids. Trimming shortened V by 4 bases and J by 3 bases, and 10 bases separated the two germline ends. CDR1 is SEHNR and CDR2 is FQNEAQ in the germline V gene (reference sequence). Here the CDR3 DNA reads TGTGCCAGCAGCTCCGAGCCTTTCTACGAGCAGTACTTC. Encoded protein: CASSSEPFYEQYF.

The V gene is TRBV4-2, the J gene TRBJ2-5; D is undetermined. Germline V gives CDR1 LGHNA, CDR2 YNFKEQ. The CDR3 has 16 amino acids. The V and J ends lost 0 bases and 4 bases respectively, with 15 bases between them. Here the CDR3 DNA reads TGTGCCAGCAGCCAAGATCGAGGCTCGAGCATAGAGACCCAGTACTTC. Translation gives CASSQDRGSSIETQYF.

This chain joins TRBV2 and TRBJ2-3, with 11 bases that match TRBD2. Germline CDR1 reads SNHLY; CDR2 reads FYNNEI. V shed 4 bases and J 2 bases; nucleotides not matched to a gene: 11. This CDR3 spans 18 amino acids. CDR3 sequence (DNA): TGTGCCAGCAGTGGATCGGGGCTAGCGGGGGGACACACAGATACGCAGTATTTT. It encodes CASSGSGLAGGHTDTQYF.

The CDR3 DNA sequence: TGCAGCGTCACCCCCGTGAAGCCAGCTAACTATGGCTACACCTTC. Residues: CSVTPVKPANYGYTF. The J gene is TRBJ1-2, the V gene TRBV29-1; D remains ambiguous. The length of the CDR3 is 15 residues. V dropped 6 bases and J dropped 0 bases, with 17 bases sitting between them. The germline V gene encodes CDR1 SQVTM and CDR2 ANQGSEA.

The count of this clone is one. This chain connects TRBV28 to TRBJ2-3; D is perhaps TRBD1 (5 bases). From germline, CDR1 is MDHEN and CDR2 SYDVKM. The length of the CDR3 is 15 residues. V lost 2 bases and J 4 bases, leaving 13 bases between the germline ends. The CDR3 DNA sequence: TGTGCCAGCAGTTTAAGGGCGGCAGGGTCAGATACGCAGTATTTT. Encoded protein: CASSLRAAGSDTQYF.

The chain's CDR3 is CASSEGQGNNSPLHF. As DNA, the CDR3 is TGTGCCAGCAGTGAAGGGCAGGGAAACAATTCACCCCTCCACTTT. The chain carries TRBV2 and TRBJ1-6; perhaps TRBD1 as D (5 bases). CDR3 length: 15 amino acids. In germline, CDR1 is SNHLY, CDR2 FYNNEI. Trimming removed 1 base from V and 7 bases from J, with 11 bases in between.

The V gene is TRBV2, the J gene TRBJ2-7; 7 bases agree with TRBD2. The V gene's germline CDR1 is SNHLY and CDR2 FYNNEI. This CDR3 has 15 amino acids. The J segment lost 0 bases and the V segment lost 3 bases, leaving 5 bases of the junction unmatched. CDR3 sequence reads: CASSDPRTSSYEQYF. The DNA for the CDR3 is TGTGCCAGCAGTGACCCTAGGACTAGCTCCTACGAGCAGTACTTC.

CDR3: CASSARGTVFQETQYF. The DNA for the CDR3 is TGTGCCAGCAGCGCCCGAGGGACAGTCTTCCAAGAGACCCAGTACTTC. The chain uses TRBV7-3 and TRBJ2-5, with 7 bases that match TRBD1. The germline gives CDR1 SGHTA, CDR2 FQGTGA. CDR3 length: 16 residues. The V segment lost 5 bases and the J segment 1 base; nucleotides outside the gene matches: 10.

This chain uses TRBV27 with TRBJ1-2, with D perhaps matching TRBD1 (6 bases). Trimming removed 2 bases from V and 4 bases from J, with 23 bases in between. The CDR3 is 18 residues long. The germline CDR1 and CDR2 sequences are MNHEY and SMNVEV (reference sequence). This CDR3 is CASSLHRALQSPFYGYTF. The CDR3 DNA reads TGTGCCAGCAGTTTACACAGGGCGTTGCAGTCGCCCTTCTATGGCTACACCTTC.

V and J are TRBV13 and TRBJ1-5; no clear D gene. CDR3 length: 13 residues. Germline loops: CDR1 PRHDT, CDR2 FYEKMQ (reference sequence). Between the trimmed V and J ends, which lost 5 bases and 2 bases, there was a span of 7 bases. CDR3 nucleotides: TGTGCCAGCAGCCAGACGGGCAATCAGCCCCAGCATTTT. Protein: CASSQTGNQPQHF.

The chain combines TRBV5-1 with TRBJ1-2; D uncertain. The CDR3 is made up of 12 amino acids. Per germline, CDR1 SGHRS and CDR2 YFSETQ. Trimming left V 4 bases short and J 3 bases short, with 7 bases between. The CDR3, as DNA: TGCGCCAGCAGCGACATTCACTATGGCTACACCTTC. Amino acids: CASSDIHYGYTF.

This clone was seen once. The rearrangement links TRBV7-8 to TRBJ1-6, with D possibly matching TRBD1 (5 bases). Germline V gene data show CDR1 as SGHVS and CDR2 as FQNEAQ. The germline V and J ends were trimmed by 0 bases and 0 bases, with 15 bases remaining between them. This CDR3 is 19 amino acids long. CDR3 residues: CASSLASFGGSSYNSPLHF. CDR3 nucleotide sequence: TGTGCCAGCAGCTTAGCCTCTTTCGGGGGGAGCTCCTATAATTCACCCCTCCACTTT.

This clone is medium-sized by share. The rearrangement joins TRBV27 to TRBJ2-3; 11 bases are a match to TRBD1. Trimming at V came to 0 bases and at J to 6 bases, leaving 11 bases not matched to a gene. This CDR3 spans 18 amino acids. CDR1 and CDR2 (germline): MNHEY, SMNVEV (reference sequence). The CDR3 region has the DNA TGTGCCAGCAGTTTATCGAGTTTGGGGACAGGGGGAAGCGATACGCAGTATTTT. It translates to CASSLSSLGTGGSDTQYF.